The 7 T cell receptor beta chains below were found in one sample sequenced in a study of blood T cell repertoires in COVID-19. Clones were read by immunoSEQ multiplex PCR, and TCRdb kept only the in-frame ones, dropping some. Found here are under 450,000 clones, 80% to 85% of them singletons; the top ten hold 5% to 5.5%. What was sequenced was PBMCs or T cells enriched from blood (not recorded which). Every receptor here comes from a woman between 50 and 59 years old who had recovered from COVID-19.

The chain uses TRBV15 and TRBJ1-1, with D tentatively TRBD1 (5 bases). The CDR3 spans 13 residues. V lost 5 bases to trimming and J lost 11 bases, with 18 bases between them. The V gene's germline CDR1 is LNHNV and CDR2 YYDKDF (reference sequence). The CDR3 bases are TGTGCCACCAGCTACACGAAGGACCGGGGGGCTTTCTTT. Its protein product is CATSYTKDRGAFF.

This chain uses TRBV4-1 with TRBJ1-2; D remains ambiguous. The CDR3 totals 15 residues. V lost 2 bases and J lost 3, with 13 bases in between. Looked up from germline, CDR1 is MGHRA and CDR2 is YSYEKL. Written as DNA, the CDR3 is TGCGCCAGCAGCCAACGGGCCCGGGGAGACTATGGCTACACCTTC. Its translation is CASSQRARGDYGYTF.

The chain has TRBV6-2 or TRBV6-3 and TRBJ2-7, with D perhaps TRBD2 (5 bases). Per germline, CDR1 MNHEY and CDR2 SVGEGT. V dropped 0 bases and J dropped 6 bases, with 18 bases sitting between them. The CDR3 is 16 amino acids. The CDR3 coding sequence is TGTGCCAGCAGTTACTCACCGGGAAGGCGAGTGGGCGAGCAGTACTTC. This codes for CASSYSPGRRVGEQYF.

The chain links TRBV7-9 to TRBJ2-1; 10 nucleotides line up with TRBD2. The J segment lost 10 bases and the V segment lost 1 base, leaving 7 bases of the junction unmatched. The CDR3 totals 15 residues. Germline V gene sequence: CDR1 SEHNR, CDR2 FQNEAQ (reference sequence). The CDR3 loop is CASSLGLAGEKEQFF. CDR3 nucleotide sequence: TGTGCCAGCAGCTTAGGGCTAGCGGGAGAAAAGGAGCAGTTCTTC.

This chain connects TRBV7-6 to TRBJ1-4, with TRBD1 as a possible D gene (6 bases). Germline loops: CDR1 SGHVS, CDR2 FNYEAQ. This CDR3 has 15 residues. With 5 bases removed from V and 4 bases from J, the gap between germline ends came to 14 bases. Here the CDR3 reads CASSTSTGHNEKLFF. CDR3 in DNA: TGTGCCAGCAGCACTTCGACAGGACATAATGAAAAACTGTTTTTT. The variable domain in full, completed from reference TRBV7-6 and TRBJ1-4, reads GAGVSQSPRYKVTKRGQDVALRCDPISGHVSLYWYRQALGQGPEFLTYFNYEAQQDKSGLPNDRFSAERPEGSISTLTIQRTEQRDSAMYRCASSTSTGHNEKLFFGSGTQLSVL.

The gene calls are TRBV18 and TRBJ1-2, with 7 bases identical to TRBD1. This CDR3 region has 15 residues. After removal of 0 bases from V and 4 bases from J, the junction contained 5 bases not matched to a gene. The germline V gene has CDR1 KGHSH and CDR2 LQKENI. The CDR3, as DNA: TGTGCCAGCTCACCACCCGACAGGGCATCCTATGGCTACACCTTC. This encodes CASSPPDRASYGYTF.

This chain connects TRBV7-9 to TRBJ2-1; the D gene is possibly TRBD2 (6 bases). V lost 2 bases and J lost 9, with 8 bases in between. The germline V gene has CDR1 SEHNR and CDR2 FQNEAQ (reference sequence). The CDR3 consists of 12 residues. CDR3 loop: CASSLMGGEQFF. CDR3 sequence (DNA): TGTGCCAGCAGCTTAATGGGAGGTGAGCAGTTCTTC. Looking up the rest from reference TRBV7-9 and TRBJ2-1 gives the full variable domain: DTGVSQNPRHKITKRGQNVTFRCDPISEHNRLYWYRQTLGQGPEFLTYFQNEAQLEKSRLLSDRFSAERPKGSFSTLEIQRTEQGDSAMYLCASSLMGGEQFFGPGTRLTVL.